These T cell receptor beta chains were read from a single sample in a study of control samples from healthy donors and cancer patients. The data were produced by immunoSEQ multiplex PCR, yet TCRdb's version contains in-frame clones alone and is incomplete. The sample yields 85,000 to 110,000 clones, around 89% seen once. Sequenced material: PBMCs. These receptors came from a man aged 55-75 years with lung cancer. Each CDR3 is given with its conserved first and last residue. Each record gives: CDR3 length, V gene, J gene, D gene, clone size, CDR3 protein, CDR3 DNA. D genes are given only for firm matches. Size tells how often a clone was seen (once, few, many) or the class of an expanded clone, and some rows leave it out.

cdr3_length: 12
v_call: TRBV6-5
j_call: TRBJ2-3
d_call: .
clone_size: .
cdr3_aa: CASIQGTYTQYF
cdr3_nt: TGTGCCAGCATCCAGGGAACGTACACGCAGTATTTT

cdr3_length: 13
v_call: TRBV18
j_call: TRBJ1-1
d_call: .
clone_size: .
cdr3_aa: CASRVDSNTEAFF
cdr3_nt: TGTGCCAGTCGCGTCGATTCGAACACTGAAGCTTTCTTT

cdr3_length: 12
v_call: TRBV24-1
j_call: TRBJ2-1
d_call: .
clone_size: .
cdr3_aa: CATSDRYNEQFF
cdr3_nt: TGTGCCACCAGTGACAGATACAATGAGCAGTTCTTC

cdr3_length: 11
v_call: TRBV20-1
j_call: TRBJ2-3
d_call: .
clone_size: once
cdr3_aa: CSARLTDTQYF
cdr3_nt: TGCAGTGCTAGACTCACAGATACGCAGTATTTT

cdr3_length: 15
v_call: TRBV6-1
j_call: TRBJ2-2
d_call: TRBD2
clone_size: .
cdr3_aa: CASSDSPSGGFELFF
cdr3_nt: TGTGCCAGCAGTGATAGCCCTAGCGGGGGGTTTGAGCTGTTTTTT

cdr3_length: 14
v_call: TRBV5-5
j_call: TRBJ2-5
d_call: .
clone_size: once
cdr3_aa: CASSQQSTSETQYF
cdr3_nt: TGTGCCAGCAGCCAACAGAGCACGAGCGAGACCCAGTACTTC

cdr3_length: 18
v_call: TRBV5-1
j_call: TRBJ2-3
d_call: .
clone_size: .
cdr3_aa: CASSLGGGQGSLTDTQYF
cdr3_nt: TGCGCCAGCAGCTTGGGCGGGGGCCAGGGCAGTCTAACAGATACGCAGTATTTT

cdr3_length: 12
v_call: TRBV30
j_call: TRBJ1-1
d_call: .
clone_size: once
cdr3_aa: CAWTKGSTEAFF
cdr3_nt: TGTGCCTGGACTAAGGGAAGCACTGAAGCTTTCTTT

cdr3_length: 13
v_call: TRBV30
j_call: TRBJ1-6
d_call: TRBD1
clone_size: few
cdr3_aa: CAWNGQGTSPLHF
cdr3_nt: TGTGCCTGGAACGGACAGGGTACATCACCCCTCCACTTT

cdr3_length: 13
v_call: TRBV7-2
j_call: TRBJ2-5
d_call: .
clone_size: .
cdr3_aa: CASSFKGEETQYF
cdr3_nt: TGTGCCAGCAGCTTTAAAGGGGAAGAGACCCAGTACTTC

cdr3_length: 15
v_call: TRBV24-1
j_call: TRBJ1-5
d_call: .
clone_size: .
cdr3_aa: CATSEGAYSNQPQHF
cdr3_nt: TGTGCCACCAGTGAAGGGGCTTATAGCAATCAGCCCCAGCATTTT

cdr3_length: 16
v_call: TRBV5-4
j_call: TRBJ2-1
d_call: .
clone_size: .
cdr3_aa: CASSVQGNSKGNEQFF
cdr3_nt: TGTGCCAGCAGCGTCCAAGGGAATTCGAAGGGCAATGAGCAGTTCTTC

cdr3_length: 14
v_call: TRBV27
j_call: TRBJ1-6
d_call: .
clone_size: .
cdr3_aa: CASSVTSVGSPLHF
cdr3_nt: TGTGCCAGCAGTGTGACGTCGGTGGGATCACCCCTCCACTTT

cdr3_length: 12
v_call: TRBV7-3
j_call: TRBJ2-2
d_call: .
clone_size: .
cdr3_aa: CATQGNTGELFF
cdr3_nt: TGTGCCACCCAGGGGAACACCGGGGAGCTGTTTTTT

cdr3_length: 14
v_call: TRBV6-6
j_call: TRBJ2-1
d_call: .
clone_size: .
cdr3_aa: CASSTGFGYNEQFF
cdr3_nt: TGTGCCAGCAGTACAGGGTTTGGCTACAATGAGCAGTTCTTC

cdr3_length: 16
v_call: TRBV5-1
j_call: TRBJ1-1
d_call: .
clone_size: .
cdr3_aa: CASQIGNRVMNTEAFF
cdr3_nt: TGCGCCAGCCAGATCGGGAACAGGGTCATGAACACTGAAGCTTTCTTT

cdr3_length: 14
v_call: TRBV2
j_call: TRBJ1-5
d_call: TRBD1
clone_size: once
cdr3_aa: CASKRQGGNQPQHF
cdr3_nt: TGTGCCAGCAAAAGACAGGGTGGCAATCAGCCCCAGCATTTT

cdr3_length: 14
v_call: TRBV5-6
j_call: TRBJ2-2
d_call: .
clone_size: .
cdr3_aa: CASSPEGRTGELFF
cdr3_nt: TGTGCCAGCAGCCCCGAGGGGCGCACCGGGGAGCTGTTTTTT

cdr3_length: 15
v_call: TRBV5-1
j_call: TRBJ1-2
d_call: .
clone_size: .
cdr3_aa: CASSLGAGFGYGYTF
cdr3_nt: TGCGCCAGCAGCTTGGGGGCGGGGTTCGGCTATGGCTACACCTTC

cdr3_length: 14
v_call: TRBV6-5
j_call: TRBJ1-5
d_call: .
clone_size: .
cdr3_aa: CASSPHGGDQPQHF
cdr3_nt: TGTGCCAGCAGTCCTCACGGGGGCGATCAGCCCCAGCATTTT

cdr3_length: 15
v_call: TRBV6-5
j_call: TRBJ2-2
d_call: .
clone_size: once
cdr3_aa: CASRARRANTGELFF
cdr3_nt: TGTGCCAGCCGAGCCCGGAGGGCGAACACCGGGGAGCTGTTTTTT

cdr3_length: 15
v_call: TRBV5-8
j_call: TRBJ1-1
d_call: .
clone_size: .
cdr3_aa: CASSFRVSGGTEAFF
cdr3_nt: TGTGCCAGCAGCTTTAGGGTTTCTGGGGGTACTGAAGCTTTCTTT

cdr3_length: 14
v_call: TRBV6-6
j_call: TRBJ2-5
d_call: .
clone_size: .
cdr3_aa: CASRAQGSQETQYF
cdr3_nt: TGTGCCAGCAGGGCACAGGGAAGCCAAGAGACCCAGTACTTC

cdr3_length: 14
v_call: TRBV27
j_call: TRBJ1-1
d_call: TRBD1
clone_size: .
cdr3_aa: CASSGDSLNTEAFF
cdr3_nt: TGTGCCAGCAGTGGGGACAGTTTGAACACTGAAGCTTTCTTT

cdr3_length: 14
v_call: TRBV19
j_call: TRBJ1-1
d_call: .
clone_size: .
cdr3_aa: CASSMGGLNTEAFF
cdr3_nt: TGTGCCAGTAGTATGGGGGGCTTGAACACTGAAGCTTTCTTT

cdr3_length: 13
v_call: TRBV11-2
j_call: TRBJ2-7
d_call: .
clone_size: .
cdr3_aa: CASSFQASYEQYF
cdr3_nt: TGTGCCAGCAGCTTTCAGGCTTCCTACGAGCAGTACTTC

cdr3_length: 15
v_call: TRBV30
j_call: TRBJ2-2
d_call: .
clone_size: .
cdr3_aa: CAWSVFDLNTGELFF
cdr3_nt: TGTGCCTGGAGTGTCTTTGATCTCAACACCGGGGAGCTGTTTTTT

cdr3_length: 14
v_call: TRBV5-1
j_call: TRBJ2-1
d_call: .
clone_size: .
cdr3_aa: CASSLFAVRNEQFF
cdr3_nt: TGCGCCAGCAGCTTGTTCGCTGTGAGGAATGAGCAGTTCTTC

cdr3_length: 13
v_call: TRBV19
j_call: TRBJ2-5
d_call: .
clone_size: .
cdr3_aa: CASSPGRTETQYF
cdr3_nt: TGTGCCAGTAGTCCTGGACGAACAGAGACCCAGTACTTC

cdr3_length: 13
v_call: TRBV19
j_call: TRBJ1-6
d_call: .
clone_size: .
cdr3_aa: CASSQTLNSPLHF
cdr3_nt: TGTGCCAGTTCACAAACCTTGAATTCACCCCTCCACTTT

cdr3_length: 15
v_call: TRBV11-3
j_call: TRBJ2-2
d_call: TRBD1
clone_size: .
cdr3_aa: CASRTGTGVTGELFF
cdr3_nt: TGTGCCAGCAGGACCGGGACAGGGGTCACCGGGGAGCTGTTTTTT

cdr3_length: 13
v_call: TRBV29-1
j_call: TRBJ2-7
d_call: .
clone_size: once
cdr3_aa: CSVERGKGYEQYF
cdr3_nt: TGCAGCGTTGAGCGAGGGAAAGGGTACGAGCAGTACTTC

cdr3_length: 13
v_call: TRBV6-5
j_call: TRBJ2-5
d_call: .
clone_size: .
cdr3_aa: CASRAPGQETQYF
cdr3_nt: TGTGCCAGCAGGGCCCCCGGCCAAGAGACCCAGTACTTC

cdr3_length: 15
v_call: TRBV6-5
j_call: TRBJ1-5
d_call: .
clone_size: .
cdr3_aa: CASSYTAGSNQPQHF
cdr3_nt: TGTGCCAGCAGTTACACGGCAGGGAGTAATCAGCCCCAGCATTTT

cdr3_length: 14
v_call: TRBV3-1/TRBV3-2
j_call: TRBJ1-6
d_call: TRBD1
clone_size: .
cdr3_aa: CASRSGTGDSPLHF
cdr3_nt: TGTGCCAGCAGATCCGGGACAGGGGACTCACCCCTCCACTTT

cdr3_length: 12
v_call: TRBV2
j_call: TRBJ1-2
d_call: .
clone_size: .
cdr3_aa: CASSEYGDGYTF
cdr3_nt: TGTGCCAGCAGTGAATACGGAGATGGCTACACCTTC

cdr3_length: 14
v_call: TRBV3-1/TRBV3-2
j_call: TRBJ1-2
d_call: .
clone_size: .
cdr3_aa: CASSPYGGDYGYTF
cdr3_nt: TGTGCCAGCAGCCCTTACGGGGGAGACTATGGCTACACCTTC

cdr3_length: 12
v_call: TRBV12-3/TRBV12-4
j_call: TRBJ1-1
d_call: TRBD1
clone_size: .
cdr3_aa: CASRIGTGNAFF
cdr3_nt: TGTGCCAGCAGAATCGGGACAGGCAACGCTTTCTTT

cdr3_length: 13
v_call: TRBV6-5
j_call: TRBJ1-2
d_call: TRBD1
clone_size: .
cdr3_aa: CASSNPGQYGYTF
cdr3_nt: TGTGCCAGCAGCAATCCGGGACAGTACGGCTACACCTTC

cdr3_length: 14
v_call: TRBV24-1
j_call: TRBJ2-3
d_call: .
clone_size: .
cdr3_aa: CATSDPTRRDTQYF
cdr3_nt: TGTGCCACCAGTGATCCTACCCGGAGAGATACGCAGTATTTT

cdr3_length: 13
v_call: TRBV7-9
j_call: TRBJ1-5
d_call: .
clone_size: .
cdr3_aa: CASSRERGQPQHF
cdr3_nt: TGTGCCAGCAGCCGGGAACGAGGTCAGCCCCAGCATTTT

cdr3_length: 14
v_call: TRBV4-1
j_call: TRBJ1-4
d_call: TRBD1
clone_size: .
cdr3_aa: CASSQRTGPEKLFF
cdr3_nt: TGCGCCAGCAGCCAGCGGACAGGGCCGGAAAAACTGTTTTTT

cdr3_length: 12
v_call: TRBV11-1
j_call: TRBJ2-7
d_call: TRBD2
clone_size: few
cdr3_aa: CASSLQGRDYHF
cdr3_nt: TGTGCCAGCAGCTTACAGGGTAGGGACTATCACTTC

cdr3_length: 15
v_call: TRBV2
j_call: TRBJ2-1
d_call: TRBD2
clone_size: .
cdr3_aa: CARSEYPSGGDEQFF
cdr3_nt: TGTGCCAGAAGTGAATATCCTAGCGGGGGGGATGAGCAGTTCTTC

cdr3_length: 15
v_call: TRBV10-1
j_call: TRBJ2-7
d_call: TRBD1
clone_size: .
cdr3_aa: CASSESMGQGYEQYF
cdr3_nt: TGCGCCAGCAGTGAGTCAATGGGACAGGGCTACGAGCAGTACTTC

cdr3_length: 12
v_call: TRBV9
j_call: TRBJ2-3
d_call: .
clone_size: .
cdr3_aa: CASSRVGDTQYF
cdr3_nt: TGTGCCAGCAGCAGGGTGGGCGATACGCAGTATTTT

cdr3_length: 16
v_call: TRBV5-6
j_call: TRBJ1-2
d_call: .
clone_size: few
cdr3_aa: CASSRRDTKPNYGYTF
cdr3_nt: TGTGCCAGCAGCCGGCGGGACACTAAACCTAACTATGGCTACACCTTC

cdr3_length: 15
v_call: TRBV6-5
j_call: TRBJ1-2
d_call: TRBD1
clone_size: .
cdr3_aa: CASRQQGAVTYGYTF
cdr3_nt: TGTGCCAGCAGACAACAGGGGGCGGTCACCTATGGCTACACCTTC

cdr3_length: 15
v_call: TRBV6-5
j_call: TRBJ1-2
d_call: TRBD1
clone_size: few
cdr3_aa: CASRTQGVTNYGYTF
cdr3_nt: TGTGCCAGCAGGACACAGGGGGTAACTAACTATGGCTACACCTTC

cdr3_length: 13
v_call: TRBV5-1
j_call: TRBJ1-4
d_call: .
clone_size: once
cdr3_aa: CASSLQATEKLFF
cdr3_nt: TGCGCCAGCAGCTTGCAGGCGACTGAAAAACTGTTTTTT